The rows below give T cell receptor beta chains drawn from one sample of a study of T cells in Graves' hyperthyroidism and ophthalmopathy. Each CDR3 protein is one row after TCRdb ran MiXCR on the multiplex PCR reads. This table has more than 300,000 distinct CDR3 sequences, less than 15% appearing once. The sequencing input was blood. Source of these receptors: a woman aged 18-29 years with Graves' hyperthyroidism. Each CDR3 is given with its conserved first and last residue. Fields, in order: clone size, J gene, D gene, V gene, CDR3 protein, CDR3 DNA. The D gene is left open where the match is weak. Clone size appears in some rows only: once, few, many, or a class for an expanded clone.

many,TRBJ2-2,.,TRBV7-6,CASSFLISPAGELFF,TGTGCCAGCAGCTTCCTAATCTCCCCGGCCGGGGAGCTGTTTTTT
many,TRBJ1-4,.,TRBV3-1,CASSYGRHNEKLFF,TGTGCCAGCAGCTACGGGAGGCATAATGAAAAACTGTTTTTT
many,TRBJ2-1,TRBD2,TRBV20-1,CSASGLAGDNEQFF,TGCAGTGCTAGCGGACTAGCGGGGGACAATGAGCAGTTCTTC
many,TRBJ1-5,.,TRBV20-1,CSAQTPGRSGNQPQHF,TGCAGTGCTCAAACCCCGGGACGGTCGGGCAATCAGCCCCAGCATTTT
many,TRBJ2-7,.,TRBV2,CATVHVSEGPYEQYF,TGTGCCACCGTACACGTATCCGAGGGTCCCTACGAGCAGTACTTC
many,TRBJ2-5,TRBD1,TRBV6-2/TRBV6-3,CASSYPPGQGRETQYF,TGTGCCAGCAGTTACCCCCCAGGACAGGGTCGGGAGACCCAGTACTTC
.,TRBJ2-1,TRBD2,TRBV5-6,CASSFGGLAGSRRGEQFF,TGTGCCAGCAGCTTTGGGGGACTAGCGGGTTCCCGCCGGGGTGAGCAGTTCTTC
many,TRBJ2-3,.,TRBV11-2,CASSFRPAGLTDTQYF,TGTGCCAGCAGCTTCCGACCCGCAGGGCTCACCGATACGCAGTATTTT
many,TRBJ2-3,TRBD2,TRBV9,CASSVGTGGSAADTQYF,TGTGCCAGCAGCGTAGGTACGGGGGGATCGGCAGCAGATACGCAGTATTTT
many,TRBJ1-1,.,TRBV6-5,CASSYSQLNTEAFF,TGTGCCAGCAGTTACTCCCAACTGAACACTGAAGCTTTCTTT
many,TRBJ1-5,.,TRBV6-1,CASSTPFGKGNQPQHF,TGTGCCAGCAGTACCCCGTTCGGGAAAGGCAATCAGCCCCAGCATTTT
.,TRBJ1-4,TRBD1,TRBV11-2,CASSLGRQGVFNEKLFF,TGTGCCAGCAGCTTAGGGAGGCAGGGGGTCTTTAATGAAAAACTGTTTTTT
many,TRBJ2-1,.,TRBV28,CASSPWTISSYNEQFF,TGTGCCAGCAGTCCGTGGACCATCAGCTCCTACAATGAGCAGTTCTTC
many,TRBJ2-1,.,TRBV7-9,CASSGTWGRFEQFF,TGTGCCAGCAGCGGGACATGGGGCCGTTTTGAGCAGTTCTTC
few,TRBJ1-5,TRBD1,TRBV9,CASSVGTGLFPQHF,TGTGCCAGCAGCGTAGGGACAGGCCTCTTTCCCCAGCATTTT
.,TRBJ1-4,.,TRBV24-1,CATSDFNEKLFF,TGTGCCACCAGTGATTTTAATGAAAAACTGTTTTTT
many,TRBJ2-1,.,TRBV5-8,CASSLDWQNEQFF,TGTGCCAGCAGCTTGGATTGGCAAAATGAGCAGTTCTTC
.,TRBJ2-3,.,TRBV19,CASSSRTSSTDTQYF,TGTGCCAGTAGTTCCCGGACGTCTAGCACAGATACGCAGTATTTT
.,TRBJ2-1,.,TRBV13,CASSLKGGLRNEQFF,TGTGCCAGCAGCTTGAAGGGGGGGCTAAGAAATGAGCAGTTCTTC
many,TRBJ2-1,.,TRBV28,CASSYNEQFF,TGTGCCAGCAGTTACAATGAGCAGTTCTTC
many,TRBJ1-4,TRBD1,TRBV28,CASSGSRGGIEKLFF,TGTGCCAGCAGCGGGAGCAGGGGGGGGATTGAAAAACTGTTTTTT
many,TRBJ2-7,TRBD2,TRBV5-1,CASSSDSGSSYEQYF,TGCGCCAGCAGCTCAGATAGCGGGAGCTCCTACGAGCAGTACTTC
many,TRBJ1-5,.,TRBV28,CASSSVNQPQHF,TGTGCCAGCAGTTCCGTGAATCAGCCCCAGCATTTT
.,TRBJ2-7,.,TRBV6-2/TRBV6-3,CASSYLGELNEQYF,TGTGCCAGCAGTTACCTGGGGGAGTTGAACGAGCAGTACTTC
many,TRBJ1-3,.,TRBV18,CASSPIRVASGNTIYF,TGTGCCAGCTCACCGATCAGGGTTGCCTCTGGAAACACCATATATTTT
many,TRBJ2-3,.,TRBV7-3,CASSLGSRPDTQYF,TGTGCCAGCAGCTTGGGGTCGAGGCCAGATACGCAGTATTTT
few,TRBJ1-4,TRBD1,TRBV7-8,CASSFPRDRGDAYEKLFF,TGTGCCAGCAGCTTCCCGCGGGACAGGGGAGACGCGTATGAAAAACTGTTTTTT
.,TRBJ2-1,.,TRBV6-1,CASSPPRLVRGSYNEQFF,TGTGCCAGCAGTCCACCCCGATTGGTTCGGGGCTCCTACAATGAGCAGTTCTTC
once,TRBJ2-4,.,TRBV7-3,CASSPGAENIQYF,TGTGCCAGCAGCCCGGGGGCGGAAAACATTCAGTACTTC
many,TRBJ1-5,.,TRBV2,CASKATGPTLGNQPQHF,TGTGCCAGCAAGGCAACAGGGCCAACCCTGGGCAATCAGCCCCAGCATTTT
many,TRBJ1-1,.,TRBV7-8,CASSLAANGHVEAFF,TGTGCCAGCAGCTTAGCAGCGAACGGGCATGTTGAAGCTTTCTTT
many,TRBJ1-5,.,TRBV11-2,CASSLVWGQPQHF,TGTGCCAGCAGCTTAGTCTGGGGCCAGCCCCAGCATTTT
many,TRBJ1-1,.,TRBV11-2,CASSFGSPEAFF,TGTGCCAGCAGCTTCGGTAGTCCCGAAGCTTTCTTT
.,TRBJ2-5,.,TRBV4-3,CASSQGSLLRSVQETQYF,TGCGCCAGCAGCCAGGGGAGCCTACTCCGGTCCGTACAAGAGACCCAGTACTTC
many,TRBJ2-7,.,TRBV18,CASSPVAGQYEQYF,TGTGCCAGCTCACCCGTTGCCGGGCAGTACGAGCAGTACTTC
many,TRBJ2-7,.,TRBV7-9,CASSQRRGRAYEQYF,TGTGCCAGCAGCCAGAGAAGGGGGAGGGCCTACGAGCAGTACTTC
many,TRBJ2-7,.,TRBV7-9,CASSLSTGHIWQYF,TGTGCCAGCAGCTTAAGCACAGGGCATATTTGGCAGTACTTC
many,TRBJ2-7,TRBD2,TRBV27,CASREVGTTLYEQYF,TGTGCCAGCAGAGAGGTGGGGACTACCCTCTACGAGCAGTACTTC
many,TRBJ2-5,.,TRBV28,CASSYGIQTQYF,TGTGCCAGCAGTTATGGTATCCAGACCCAGTACTTC
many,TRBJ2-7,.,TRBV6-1,CASIRGPYEQYF,TGTGCCAGCATTCGAGGACCCTACGAGCAGTACTTC
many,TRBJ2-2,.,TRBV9,CASSVSNTGELFF,TGTGCCAGCAGCGTTTCAAACACCGGGGAGCTGTTTTTT
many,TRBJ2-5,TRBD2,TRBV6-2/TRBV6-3,CASSYVHRGRVDDSETQYF,TGTGCCAGCAGTTACGTTCACCGCGGGAGAGTGGATGATTCTGAGACCCAGTACTTC
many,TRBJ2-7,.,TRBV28,CASPSQSEQYF,TGTGCCAGCCCCTCCCAATCCGAGCAGTACTTC
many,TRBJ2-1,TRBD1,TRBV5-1,CASSPDRGPNEQFF,TGCGCCAGCAGCCCGGACAGGGGTCCGAATGAGCAGTTCTTC
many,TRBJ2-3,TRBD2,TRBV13,CASSLIAGVAGGTDTQYF,TGTGCCAGCAGCTTGATAGCGGGAGTAGCCGGGGGCACAGATACGCAGTATTTT
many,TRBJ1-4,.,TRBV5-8,CASSRSMAGPNEKLFF,TGTGCCAGCAGCCGAAGCATGGCAGGCCCTAATGAAAAACTGTTTTTT
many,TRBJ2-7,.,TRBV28,CASSRPYEQYF,TGTGCCAGCAGTCGTCCCTACGAGCAGTACTTC
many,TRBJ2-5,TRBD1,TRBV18,CASSPSSWTGNRETQYF,TGTGCCAGCTCACCCTCTTCCTGGACAGGGAACCGGGAGACCCAGTACTTC
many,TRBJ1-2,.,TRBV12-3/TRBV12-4,CASSLEKGYGYTF,TGTGCCAGCAGTTTAGAGAAAGGCTATGGCTACACCTTC
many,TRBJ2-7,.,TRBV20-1,CSAVPGQLQKGSYEQYF,TGCAGTGCCGTCCCGGGACAATTACAAAAAGGTTCCTACGAGCAGTACTTC
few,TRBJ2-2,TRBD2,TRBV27,CASSLFSGGGTGELFF,TGTGCCAGCAGTTTATTTAGCGGGGGTGGGACCGGGGAGCTGTTTTTT
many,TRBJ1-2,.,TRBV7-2,CASVGGYGYTF,TGTGCCAGTGTGGGTGGCTATGGCTACACCTTC
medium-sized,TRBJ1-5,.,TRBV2,CASSLEGGNQPQHF,TGTGCCAGCTCCCTCGAGGGCGGCAATCAGCCCCAGCATTTT
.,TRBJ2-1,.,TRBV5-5,CASSLGQGLYNEQFF,TGTGCCAGCAGCTTGGGACAGGGACTCTACAATGAGCAGTTCTTC
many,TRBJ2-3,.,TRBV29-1,CSVEIQHTDTQYF,TGCAGCGTTGAAATCCAGCACACAGATACGCAGTATTTT
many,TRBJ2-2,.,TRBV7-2,CASRDGFAGELFF,TGTGCCAGCAGGGACGGGTTTGCCGGGGAGCTGTTTTTT